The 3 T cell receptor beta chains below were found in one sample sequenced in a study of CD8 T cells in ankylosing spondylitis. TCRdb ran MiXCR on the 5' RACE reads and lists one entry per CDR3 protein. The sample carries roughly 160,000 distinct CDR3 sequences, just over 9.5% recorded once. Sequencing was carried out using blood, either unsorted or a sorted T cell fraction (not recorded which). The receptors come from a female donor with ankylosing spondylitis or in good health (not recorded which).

This CDR3 reads CASSWDISEAFF. CDR3 sequence (DNA): TGTGCCAGCAGCTGGGACATCTCTGAAGCTTTCTTT. The gene calls are TRBV11-2 and TRBJ1-1; TRBD1 might be the D (6 bases). CDR3 length: 12 residues. Per the germline V gene, CDR1 is SGHAT and CDR2 is FQNNGV. V lost 4 bases and J lost 6, with 9 bases in between.

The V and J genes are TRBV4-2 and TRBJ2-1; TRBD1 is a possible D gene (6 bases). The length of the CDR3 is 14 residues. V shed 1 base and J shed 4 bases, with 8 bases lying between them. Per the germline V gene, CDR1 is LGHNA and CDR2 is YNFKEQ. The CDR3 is CASSQAGQYNEQFF. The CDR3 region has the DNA TGTGCCAGCAGCCAAGCAGGACAGTACAATGAGCAGTTCTTC.

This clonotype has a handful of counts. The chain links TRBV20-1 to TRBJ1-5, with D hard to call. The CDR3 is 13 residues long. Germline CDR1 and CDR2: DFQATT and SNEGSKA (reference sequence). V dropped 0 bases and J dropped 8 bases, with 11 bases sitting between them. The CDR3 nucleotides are TGCAGTGCTAGAGACCCAGGTAGCAAGCCCCAGCATTTT. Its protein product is CSARDPGSKPQHF.